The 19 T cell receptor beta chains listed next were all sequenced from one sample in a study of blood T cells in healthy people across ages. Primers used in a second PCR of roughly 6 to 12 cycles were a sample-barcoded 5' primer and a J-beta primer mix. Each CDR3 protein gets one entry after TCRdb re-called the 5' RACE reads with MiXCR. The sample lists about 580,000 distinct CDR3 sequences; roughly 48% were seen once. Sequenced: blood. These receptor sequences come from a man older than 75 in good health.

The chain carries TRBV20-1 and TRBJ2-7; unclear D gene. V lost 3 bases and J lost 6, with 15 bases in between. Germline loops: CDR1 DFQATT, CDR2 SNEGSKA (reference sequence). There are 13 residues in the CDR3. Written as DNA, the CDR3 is TGCAGTGCTAGCTCCAGTGGGCTGGGCGAGCAGTACTTC. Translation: CSASSSGLGEQYF.

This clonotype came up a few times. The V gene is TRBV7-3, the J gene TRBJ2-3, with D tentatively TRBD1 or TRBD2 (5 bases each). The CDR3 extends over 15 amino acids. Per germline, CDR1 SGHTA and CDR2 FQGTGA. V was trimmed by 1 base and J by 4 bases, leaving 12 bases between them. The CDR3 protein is CASSLNGAASDTQYF. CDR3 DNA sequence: TGTGCCAGCAGCTTAAACGGGGCCGCTTCAGATACGCAGTATTTT.

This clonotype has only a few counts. In nucleotides, the CDR3 is TGCAGTGCTAGACCCTTACAGGGGGCCTACGAGCAGTACTTC. Translating it yields CSARPLQGAYEQYF. The chain carries TRBV20-1 and TRBJ2-7, with TRBD1 matching 8 bases. J gave up 2 bases and V 2 bases, and 5 bases lay outside the gene matches. This CDR3 contains 14 residues. The germline gives CDR1 DFQATT, CDR2 SNEGSKA (reference sequence).

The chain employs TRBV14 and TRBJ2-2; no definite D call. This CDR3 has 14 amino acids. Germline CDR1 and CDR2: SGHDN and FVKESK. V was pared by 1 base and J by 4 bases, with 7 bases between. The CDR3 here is CASSQGVGTGELFF. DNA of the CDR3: TGTGCCAGCAGCCAAGGCGTGGGCACCGGGGAGCTGTTTTTT.

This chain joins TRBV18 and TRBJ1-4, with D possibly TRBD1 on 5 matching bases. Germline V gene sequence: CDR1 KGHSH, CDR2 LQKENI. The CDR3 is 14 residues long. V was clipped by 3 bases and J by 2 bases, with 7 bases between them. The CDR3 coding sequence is TGTGCCAGCTCACCCGCAGGGACTAATGAAAAACTGTTTTTT. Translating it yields CASSPAGTNEKLFF.

The CDR3 coding sequence is TGTGCCAGCAGTTCCGTCTCTGGAAACACCATATATTTT. The encoded protein is CASSSVSGNTIYF. The chain links TRBV12-3 or TRBV12-4 to TRBJ1-3; no clear D gene. There are 13 residues in the CDR3. The ends were cut back, 4 bases at V and 0 bases at J, with 4 bases in the middle.

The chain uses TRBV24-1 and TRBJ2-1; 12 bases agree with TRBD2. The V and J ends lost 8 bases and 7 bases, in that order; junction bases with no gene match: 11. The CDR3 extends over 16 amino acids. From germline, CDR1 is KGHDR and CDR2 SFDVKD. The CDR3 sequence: CATTLAGGRSPNEQFF. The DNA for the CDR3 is TGTGCCACCACACTAGCGGGAGGACGGTCTCCAAATGAGCAGTTCTTC.

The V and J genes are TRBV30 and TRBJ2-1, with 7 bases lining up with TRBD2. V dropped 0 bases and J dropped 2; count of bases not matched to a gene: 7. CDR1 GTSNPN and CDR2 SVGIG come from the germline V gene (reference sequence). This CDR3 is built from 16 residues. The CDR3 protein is CAWSVESGDAYNEQFF. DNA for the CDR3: TGTGCCTGGAGTGTGGAGAGCGGGGACGCCTACAATGAGCAGTTCTTC.

CDR3 sequence: CSAGGGTGETYNEQFF. In DNA, the CDR3 is TGCAGCGCGGGGGGCGGAACGGGAGAAACTTACAATGAGCAGTTCTTC. V gene TRBV20-1 combines with J gene TRBJ2-1; 8 positions agree with TRBD2. CDR1 is DFQATT, CDR2 SNEGSKA, per germline (reference sequence). The CDR3 totals 16 residues.

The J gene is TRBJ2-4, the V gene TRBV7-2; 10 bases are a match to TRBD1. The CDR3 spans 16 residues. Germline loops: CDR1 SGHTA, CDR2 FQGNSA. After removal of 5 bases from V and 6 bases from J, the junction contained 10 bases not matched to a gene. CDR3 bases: TGTGCCAGCAGCCTTGACAGGGGGCCGGTGCGAAACATTCAGTACTTC. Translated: CASSLDRGPVRNIQYF. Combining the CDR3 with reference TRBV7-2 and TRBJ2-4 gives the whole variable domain GAGVSQSPSNKVTEKGKDVELRCDPISGHTALYWYRQSLGQGLEFLIYFQGNSAPDKSGLPSDRFSAERTGGSVSTLTIQRTQQEDSAVYLCASSLDRGPVRNIQYFGAGTRLSVL.

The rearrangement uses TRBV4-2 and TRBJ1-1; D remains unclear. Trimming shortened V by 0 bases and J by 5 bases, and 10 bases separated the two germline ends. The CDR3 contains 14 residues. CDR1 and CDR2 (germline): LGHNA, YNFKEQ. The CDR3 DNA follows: TGTGCCAGCAGCCAAGATCCGCTTTCGACTGAAGCTTTCTTT. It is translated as CASSQDPLSTEAFF.

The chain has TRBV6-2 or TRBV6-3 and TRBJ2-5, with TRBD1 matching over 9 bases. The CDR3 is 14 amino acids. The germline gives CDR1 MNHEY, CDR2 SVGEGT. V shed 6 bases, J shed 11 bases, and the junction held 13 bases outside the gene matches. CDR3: CASRTGTGTNEQYF. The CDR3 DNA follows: TGTGCCAGCAGAACCGGGACAGGGACGAATGAGCAGTACTTC.

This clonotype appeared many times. Here the CDR3 DNA reads TGTGCCAGCAGCTTCTACGGACAGACCTACGAGCAGTACTTC. This gives the protein CASSFYGQTYEQYF. This chain connects TRBV7-2 to TRBJ2-7; D is possibly TRBD1 (6 bases). Germline CDR1 SGHTA, CDR2 FQGNSA. V lost 3 bases, J lost 2 bases, and 11 bases lay in between. This CDR3 has 14 residues.

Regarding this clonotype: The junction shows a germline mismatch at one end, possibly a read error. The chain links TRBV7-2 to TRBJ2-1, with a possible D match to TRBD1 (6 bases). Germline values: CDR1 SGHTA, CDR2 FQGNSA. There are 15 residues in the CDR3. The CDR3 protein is CASNEQGHSYDEQFF. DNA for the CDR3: TGTGCCAGCAACGAACAGGGTCACTCCTACGATGAGCAGTTCTTC.

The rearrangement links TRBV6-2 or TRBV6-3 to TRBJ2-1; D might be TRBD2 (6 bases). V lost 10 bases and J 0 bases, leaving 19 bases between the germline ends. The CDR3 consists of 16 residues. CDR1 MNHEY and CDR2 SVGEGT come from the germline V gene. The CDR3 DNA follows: TGTGCCACCTCGACACTAGCACCGACCTCCTACAATGAGCAGTTCTTC. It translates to CATSTLAPTSYNEQFF.

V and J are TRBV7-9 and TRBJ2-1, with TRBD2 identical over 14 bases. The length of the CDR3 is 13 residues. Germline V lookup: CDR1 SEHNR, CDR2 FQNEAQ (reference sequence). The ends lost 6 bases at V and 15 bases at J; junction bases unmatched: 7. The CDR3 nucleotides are TGTGCCAGCAGTCCGGGACTAGCGGGAGTAGTGTTCTTC. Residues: CASSPGLAGVVFF. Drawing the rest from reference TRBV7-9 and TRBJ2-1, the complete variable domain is DTGVSQNPRHKITKRGQNVTFRCDPISEHNRLYWYRQTLGQGPEFLTYFQNEAQLEKSRLLSDRFSAERPKGSFSTLEIQRTEQGDSAMYLCASSPGLAGVVFFGPGTRLTVL.

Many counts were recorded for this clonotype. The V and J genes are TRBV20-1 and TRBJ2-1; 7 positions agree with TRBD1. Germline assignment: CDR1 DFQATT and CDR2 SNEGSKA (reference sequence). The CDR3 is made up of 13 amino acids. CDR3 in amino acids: CSADRDAYNEQFF. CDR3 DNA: TGCAGCGCCGACAGGGACGCCTACAATGAGCAGTTCTTC.

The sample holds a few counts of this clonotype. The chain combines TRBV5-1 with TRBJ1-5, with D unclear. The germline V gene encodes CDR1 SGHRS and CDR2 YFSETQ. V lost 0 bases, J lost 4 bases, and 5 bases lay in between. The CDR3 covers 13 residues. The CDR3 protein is CASSLEQNQPQHF. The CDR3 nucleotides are TGCGCCAGCAGCTTGGAACAGAATCAGCCCCAGCATTTT.

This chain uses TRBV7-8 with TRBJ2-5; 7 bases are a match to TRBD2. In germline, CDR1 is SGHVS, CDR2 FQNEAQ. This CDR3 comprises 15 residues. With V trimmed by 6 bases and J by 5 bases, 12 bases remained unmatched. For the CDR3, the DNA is TGTGCCAGCAGTTTCATGACTAGCTCGGAGGAGACCCAGTACTTC. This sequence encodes CASSFMTSSEETQYF. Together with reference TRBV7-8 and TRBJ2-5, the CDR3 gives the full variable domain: GAGVSQSPRYKVAKRGQDVALRCDPISGHVSLFWYQQALGQGPEFLTYFQNEAQLDKSGLPSDRFFAERPEGSVSTLKIQRTQQEDSAVYLCASSFMTSSEETQYFGPGTRLLVL.